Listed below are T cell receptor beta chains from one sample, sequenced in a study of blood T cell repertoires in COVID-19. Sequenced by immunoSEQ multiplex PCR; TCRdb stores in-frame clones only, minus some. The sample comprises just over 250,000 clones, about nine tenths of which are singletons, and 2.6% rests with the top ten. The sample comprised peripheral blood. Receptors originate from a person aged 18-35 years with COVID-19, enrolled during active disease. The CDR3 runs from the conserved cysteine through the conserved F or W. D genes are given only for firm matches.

CASHGGTGGEKLFF TRBJ1-4 TRBV28 TRBD1
CASMRDRFSNQPQHF TRBJ1-5 TRBV27 TRBD1
CASSLGLAGGGETQYF TRBJ2-5 TRBV11-1 TRBD2
CASSTGTSPEAFF TRBJ1-1 TRBV9 .
CASSLKLARYYEQYF TRBJ2-7 TRBV27 TRBD2
CASSLQGAHEKLFF TRBJ1-4 TRBV13 TRBD1
CASSTHVTGNSPLHF TRBJ1-6 TRBV19 TRBD1
CASSLEQNTGELFF TRBJ2-2 TRBV13 .
CATRPEGDTEAFF TRBJ1-1 TRBV15 .
CASSLEWTVNSGNTIYF TRBJ1-3 TRBV7-9 .
CASSYSGPATNTEAFF TRBJ1-1 TRBV6-2/TRBV6-3 .
CASSHYTGGVDQPQHF TRBJ1-5 TRBV7-9 TRBD1
CATSDSGTGHTGELFF TRBJ2-2 TRBV24-1 TRBD1
CASSRGQNTEAFF TRBJ1-1 TRBV19 .
CASSPFIGTAINEKLFF TRBJ1-4 TRBV28 TRBD1
CASSEGTSGTHEQFF TRBJ2-1 TRBV2 TRBD2
CSAFPRAEQFF TRBJ2-1 TRBV20-1 .
CASSQGGDQPQHF TRBJ1-5 TRBV6-5 TRBD1
CAIASGLPNGYTF TRBJ1-2 TRBV7-2 .
CASSMVGEARNQPQHF TRBJ1-5 TRBV19 .
CASSLSIGGTAFF TRBJ1-1 TRBV27 .
CASSLEGGTAYNEQFF TRBJ2-1 TRBV11-3 .
CASSYWTSGAGEQYF TRBJ2-7 TRBV28 TRBD2
CASRIQGAHEQFF TRBJ2-1 TRBV3-1/TRBV3-2 TRBD1
CASSSPGLAGRGEQFF TRBJ2-1 TRBV7-9 TRBD2
CASSQTSTGHPSPLHF TRBJ1-6 TRBV25-1 TRBD1